The following is a TCR beta chain sequence with its context. The target antigen is unknown. The method was immunoSEQ multiplex PCR; TCRdb's version includes in-frame clones alone and lacks a portion of them. The table has 94,000 or so clones, approximately 90% seen once; the top ten hold 1.6%. This record comes from a study of T cell responses to AZD1222 COVID-19 vaccine. Study outcomes and limitations: Donors were chiefly white British, with a greater number of females, and clonal diversity was perhaps underestimated. The study found vaccine-associated CD4 TCRs spanning spike, dominant at 160-218 and 743-854. Among AZD1222 vaccinees, only 5 to 7 were seropositive at baseline.

This material consisted of peripheral blood, taken on day 0 of AZD1222 vaccination. The receptor was derived from an adult in good health.

This chain's CDR3 is CASSLGLGQTQYF. CDR3 sequence (DNA): TGTGCCAGCAGTCTTGGACTAGGGCAGACCCAGTACTTC. This chain links TRBV13 with TRBJ2-5, with 7 bases that match TRBD2. The J segment lost 6 bases and the V segment lost 6 bases, leaving 7 bases of the junction unmatched. In germline, CDR1 is PRHDT, CDR2 FYEKMQ (reference sequence). The CDR3 is made up of 13 amino acids.